This T cell receptor beta chain was observed in a study of cytomegalovirus exposure and HLA in healthy donors. Trimming left V 0 bases short and J 4 bases short, with 14 bases between. Germline CDR1 SGDLS, CDR2 YYNGEE. This CDR3 is 15 amino acids long. The PCR ran on 60 Vbeta and 13 Jbeta primers. In the authors' methods: Unique TCR beta chains numbered approximately 80 million in a later analysis, with about 9.9 million shared. TCRdb's table, derived via immunoSEQ multiplex PCR, lists solely in-frame clones and lacks some. For V, J and clone size, that table is used; D and trimming come from the DNA. The sample gives about 140,000 clones, roughly 79% of which show up once; 1.5% to 2% is in the top ten. Comments on this clone: Its antigen is still unknown.

General observations from the study: The authors later found most CMV-associated TCR beta chains appeared HLA-restricted.

At collection, donors were nominally healthy, but unrecorded immune exposures were probable. Material: PBMCs. This sequence joins TRBV9 and TRBJ2-7; tentatively, D is TRBD2 (6 bases). The sequence came from a middle-aged woman in good health and CMV-seronegative. CDR3 residues: CASSVGGEVPYEQYF. DNA for the CDR3: TGTGCCAGCAGCGTAGGAGGGGAGGTGCCGTACGAGCAGTACTTC.